Below are 23 T cell receptor beta chains sequenced from a single sample in a study. From the 5' RACE reads, TCRdb called clonotypes with MiXCR, one entry per CDR3 protein. Of some 30,000 distinct CDR3 sequences in the sample, approximately 27% are singletons; the top ten hold roughly 3.5%. Sequences were obtained from naive CD4+ T cells sorted from a lymph node. Subset given: naive CD4+ T cells, CD4+CD45RA+CD25-. Receptors were obtained from a female donor with breast cancer.

With regard to this clonotype: The junction and the germline gene differ at one end; a read error may be behind it. This sequence joins TRBV7-3 and TRBJ2-2; 8 nucleotides align to TRBD2. This CDR3 comprises 16 residues. Germline-derived CDR1 and CDR2 are SGHTA and FQGTGA. The CDR3, as DNA: TGTGCCAGCGGCTTAACCCGGGAGGGCCACACCGGGGAGCTGTTTTTT. Its translation: CASGLTREGHTGELFF.

This clonotype has more than one count but fewer than ten. The J gene is TRBJ2-3, the V gene TRBV24-1, with D perhaps given as TRBD1 or TRBD2 (5 bases each). There are 16 residues in the CDR3. V dropped 5 bases and J dropped 2 bases, with 16 bases sitting between them. Looked up from germline, CDR1 is KGHDR and CDR2 is SFDVKD. The CDR3 region is CATSGTNPGTTDTQYF. DNA for the CDR3: TGTGCCACCAGTGGTACGAACCCCGGGACCACAGATACGCAGTATTTT.

The genes are TRBV28 and TRBJ2-5; D is undetermined. V lost 5 bases and J 1 base, leaving 8 bases between the germline ends. Per germline, CDR1 MDHEN and CDR2 SYDVKM. The CDR3 contains 13 residues. CDR3 DNA: TGTGCCAGCAGTGAGACCTCCCAAGAGACCCAGTACTTC. This gives the protein CASSETSQETQYF.

This clonotype was seen a handful of times. The genes are TRBV12-3 or TRBV12-4 and TRBJ2-3; no clear D gene. Trimming pared 1 base from V and 0 bases from J, leaving 5 bases between. The CDR3 totals 14 residues. The DNA of the CDR3 is TGTGCCAGCAGTTTAGTTACCAGCACAGATACGCAGTATTTT. This sequence encodes CASSLVTSTDTQYF.

This clonotype is medium-sized. The CDR3 here is CASILAGAPDTQYF. The DNA for the CDR3 is TGTGCCAGCATTCTAGCGGGAGCCCCAGATACGCAGTATTTT. The chain employs TRBV28 and TRBJ2-3; TRBD2 matches at 10 bases. The V gene's germline CDR1 is MDHEN and CDR2 SYDVKM. The CDR3 is 14 amino acids. Losses at the gene ends were 7 bases for V and 4 bases for J; bases not matched to a gene: 5. Full variable domain (outside the CDR3, taken from reference TRBV28 and TRBJ2-3): DVKVTQSSRYLVKRTGEKVFLECVQDMDHENMFWYRQDPGLGLRLIYFSYDVKMKEKGDIPEGYSVSREKKERFSLILESASTNQTSMYLCASILAGAPDTQYFGPGTRLTVL.

This clonotype came up a few times. The chain is built from TRBV28 and TRBJ2-2, with 14 bases identical to TRBD2. V lost 5 bases, J lost 0 bases, and 5 bases stayed unmatched. The CDR3 loop spans 18 amino acids. Germline values: CDR1 MDHEN, CDR2 SYDVKM. The CDR3 nucleotides are TGTGCCAGCAGTGGGGGACTAGCGGGAGTGTCGAACACCGGGGAGCTGTTTTTT. Translated: CASSGGLAGVSNTGELFF.

This clonotype was detected a few times. The genes are TRBV7-8 and TRBJ2-3, with TRBD1 identical over 8 bases. The CDR3 covers 17 residues. Germline lookup yields CDR1 SGHVS and CDR2 FQNEAQ. The junction had 14 bases not matched to a gene; V was cut back by 5 bases and J by 4 bases. The CDR3 loop is CASSPTWTGKKPDTQYF. CDR3 nucleotide sequence: TGTGCCAGCAGCCCGACTTGGACAGGGAAAAAACCAGATACGCAGTATTTT.

V and J are TRBV7-2 and TRBJ2-5; D is possibly TRBD1 (5 bases). This CDR3 is built from 15 residues. Trimming shortened V by 0 bases and J by 2 bases, and 10 bases separated the two germline ends. The germline V gene encodes CDR1 SGHTA and CDR2 FQGNSA. The CDR3 DNA is TGTGCCAGCAGCTTAGCAACGGCAGGGCAAGAGACCCAGTACTTC. Translation: CASSLATAGQETQYF.

This clonotype occurred once. This may be a read error: a much more frequent sequence differs by one nucleotide. The genes are TRBV3-1 and TRBJ2-1; maybe TRBD1 (6 bases). CDR1 is LGHDT and CDR2 is YNNKEL in the germline V gene (reference sequence). The CDR3 totals 15 residues. CDR3 residues: CASSSLGAGYNEQSF. The CDR3 region has the DNA TGTGCCAGCAGCTCGTTGGGGGCGGGCTACAATGAGCAGTCCTTC.

The chain recombines TRBV5-1 with TRBJ2-2; 13 nucleotides line up with TRBD2. Looked up from germline, CDR1 is SGHRS and CDR2 is YFSETQ. The CDR3 runs 17 residues. J lost 4 bases, V lost 4 bases, and 7 bases had no gene match. This CDR3 is CASSMGLAGRSTGELFF. The CDR3 DNA is TGCGCCAGCAGCATGGGACTAGCGGGGAGATCCACCGGGGAGCTGTTTTTT.

This clonotype appeared a few times. This chain uses TRBV7-2 with TRBJ2-7; D tentatively fits TRBD1 or TRBD2 (6 bases each). The germline V and J ends were trimmed by 4 bases and 3 bases, with 13 bases remaining between them. This CDR3 has 14 residues. The V gene's germline CDR1 is SGHTA and CDR2 FQGNSA. Written as DNA, the CDR3 is TGTGCCAGCAGCTACGGAGGGGGTCACTACGAGCAGTACTTC. Protein product: CASSYGGGHYEQYF. The entire variable domain, with the rest obtained from reference TRBV7-2 and TRBJ2-7, is as follows: GAGVSQSPSNKVTEKGKDVELRCDPISGHTALYWYRQSLGQGLEFLIYFQGNSAPDKSGLPSDRFSAERTGGSVSTLTIQRTQQEDSAVYLCASSYGGGHYEQYFGPGTRLTVT.

Comment on this clonotype: An end of the junction differs from the germline gene, which may be a read error. The V and J genes are TRBV20-1 and TRBJ1-3, with unresolved D. The CDR3 is 13 amino acids. Germline values: CDR1 DFQATT, CDR2 SNEGSKA (reference sequence). The DNA for the CDR3 is TGCAGTGCCCGGTCCCCCTCTGGAAACACCATAAATTTT. Its protein product is CSARSPSGNTINF.

The chain joins TRBV7-2 to TRBJ1-2, with D tentatively TRBD1 (6 bases). V gave up 5 bases and J gave up 8 bases, with 21 bases separating them. CDR1 is SGHTA and CDR2 is FQGNSA in the germline V gene. The CDR3 runs to 15 residues. The CDR3 region is CASSPYTGKVGGYTF. CDR3 coding DNA: TGTGCCAGCAGCCCTTATACAGGGAAGGTGGGAGGCTACACCTTC.

Details on this clonotype: At one boundary the junction diverges from the germline segment, which might be a read error. The CDR3 sequence: CASGQDSPGVLSPLHF. The CDR3, as DNA: TGCGCCAGCGGCCAAGATTCCCCAGGCGTCCTTTCACCCCTCCACTTT. The chain uses TRBV4-1 and TRBJ1-6; no clear D. Germline V gene lookup returns CDR1 MGHRA and CDR2 YSYEKL. The length of the CDR3 is 16 residues.

The chain combines TRBV24-1 with TRBJ2-5, with 7 bases matching TRBD2. The CDR3 has 15 amino acids. The V gene's germline CDR1 is KGHDR and CDR2 SFDVKD. Germline trimming cut 5 bases from V and 5 bases from J; bases unmatched to any gene: 10. The CDR3 reads CATSGVSAGEETQYF. The CDR3 DNA reads TGTGCCACCAGTGGAGTTTCGGCGGGGGAGGAGACCCAGTACTTC.

This clonotype was seen only once. The rearrangement uses TRBV29-1 and TRBJ2-7; 9 nucleotides line up with TRBD1. The CDR3 is 15 amino acids. Germline lookup yields CDR1 SQVTM and CDR2 ANQGSEA. The trim removed 1 base at V and 9 bases at J, leaving 13 bases unmatched. The CDR3 is CSVEVSRTGAAGQYF. Here the CDR3 DNA reads TGCAGCGTTGAAGTATCCCGGACAGGGGCGGCCGGGCAGTACTTC.

There are a few counts of this clonotype. This chain uses TRBV28 with TRBJ1-6; perhaps TRBD1 as D (6 bases). This CDR3 spans 15 amino acids. CDR1 is MDHEN, CDR2 SYDVKM, per germline. Trimming left V 4 bases short and J 7 bases short, with 14 bases between. CDR3 region: CASSYRTVENSPLHF. The CDR3 region has the DNA TGTGCCAGCAGTTACAGGACAGTGGAGAATTCACCCCTCCACTTT.

This clonotype was picked up many times. This chain joins TRBV6-2 or TRBV6-3 and TRBJ1-5; possibly TRBD1 for D (6 bases). The germline gives CDR1 MNHEY, CDR2 SVGEGT. V lost 2 bases and J 6 bases, leaving 17 bases between the germline ends. This CDR3 region has 16 residues. The CDR3 region has the DNA TGTGCCAGCAGTTACCTCCCGCGGGGGGCCGGTCAGCCCCAGCATTTT. As protein: CASSYLPRGAGQPQHF.

This clonotype was picked up one time. A read error may be the cause here, since a much bigger clone is one base away. The chain couples TRBV5-5 to TRBJ2-3; 10 positions match TRBD1. Germline V gene lookup returns CDR1 SGHKS and CDR2 YYEKEE (reference sequence). The CDR3 extends over 14 amino acids. The CDR3 sequence: CTSSEGQGLYTQYF. CDR3 nucleotides: TGTACCAGCAGCGAGGGACAGGGGCTGTATACGCAGTATTTT. The full variable domain, its missing parts supplied by reference TRBV5-5 and TRBJ2-3, is DAGVTQSPTHLIKTRGQQVTLRCSPISGHKSVSWYQQVLGQGPQFIFQYYEKEERGRGNFPDRFSARQFPNYSSELNVNALLLGDSALYLCTSSEGQGLYTQYFGPGTRLTVL.

A few counts support this clonotype. The chain employs TRBV7-3 and TRBJ1-4, with unresolved D. The CDR3 extends over 15 amino acids. The germline gives CDR1 SGHTA, CDR2 FQGTGA. Trimming stripped 6 bases from V and 4 bases from J, with 15 bases between. CDR3 amino acids: CASSLTRTVNEKLFF. The CDR3 coding sequence is TGTGCCAGCAGTTTGACCCGGACGGTTAATGAAAAACTGTTTTTT.

The chain is built from TRBV20-1 and TRBJ1-1; 11 bases are a match to TRBD1. V lost 0 bases to trimming and J lost 6 bases; unmatched junction nucleotides: 6. The CDR3 totals 15 residues. Germline assignment: CDR1 DFQATT and CDR2 SNEGSKA (reference sequence). CDR3 nucleotide sequence: TGCAGTGCTAGAGATCTCCGGGACAGGGGGGCTGAAGCTTTCTTT. Its protein is CSARDLRDRGAEAFF.

CDR3 loop: CASSLLGQGTNEKLFF. The CDR3 DNA follows: TGCGCCAGCAGCTTGCTGGGACAGGGGACTAATGAAAAACTGTTTTTT. The chain uses TRBV5-1 and TRBJ1-4; 10 bases fit TRBD1. Per the germline V gene, CDR1 is SGHRS and CDR2 is YFSETQ. This CDR3 has 16 residues. V lost 1 base to trimming and J lost 2 bases; unmatched junction nucleotides: 2.

This chain joins TRBV20-1 and TRBJ2-1; perhaps TRBD2 as D (6 bases). The CDR3 loop spans 13 amino acids. Trimming stripped 6 bases from V and 8 bases from J, with 17 bases between. Germline V gene sequence: CDR1 DFQATT, CDR2 SNEGSKA (reference sequence). The CDR3 loop reads CSARGRRVDEQFF. The CDR3 DNA sequence: TGCAGTGCCCGCGGACGGAGGGTCGATGAGCAGTTCTTC.